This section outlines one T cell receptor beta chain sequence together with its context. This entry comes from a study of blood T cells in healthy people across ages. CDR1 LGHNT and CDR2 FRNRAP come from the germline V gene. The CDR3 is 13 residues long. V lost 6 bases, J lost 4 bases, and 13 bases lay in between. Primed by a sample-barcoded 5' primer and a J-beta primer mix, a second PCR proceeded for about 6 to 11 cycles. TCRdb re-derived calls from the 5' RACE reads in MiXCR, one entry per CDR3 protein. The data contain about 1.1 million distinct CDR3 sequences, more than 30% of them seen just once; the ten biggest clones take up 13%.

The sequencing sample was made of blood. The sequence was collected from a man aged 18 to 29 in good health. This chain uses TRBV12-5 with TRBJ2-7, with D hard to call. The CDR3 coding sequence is TGTGCTAGTGGCACGGGCGTTCTTTACGAGCAGTACTTC. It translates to CASGTGVLYEQYF.